These 29 T cell receptor beta chains came from one sample sequenced in a study of T cells expressing NK-cell markers. From the 5' RACE reads, TCRdb lists one entry per CDR3 protein and no DNA. This sample's clone table lists tens of thousands of distinct CDR3 sequences. The source material was blood T cells: a sorted CD56 or NKG2C T cell subset, CD4+ or CD8+ T cells, or bulk PBMC T cells (not recorded which). These receptors came from a woman between 18 and 70 years old in good health.

The CDR3 region is CASSPLGREKLFF. The genes are TRBV18 and TRBJ1-4. Germline CDR1 KGHSH, CDR2 LQKENI. CDR3 length equals 13 residues.

CDR3 region: CASSLEGQGITEAFF. The rearrangement links TRBV12-3 or TRBV12-4 to TRBJ1-1; the TRBD1 assignment by TCRdb is unverifiable without DNA. CDR3 length: 15 amino acids.

CDR3 region: CASSPSVRGSTDTQYF. The chain carries TRBV7-8 and TRBJ2-3. CDR1 SGHVS and CDR2 FQNEAQ come from the germline V gene. The CDR3 has 16 residues.

The V gene is TRBV2, the J gene TRBJ1-5; TCRdb's D call, TRBD1, is unchecked because there is no DNA. There are 15 residues in the CDR3. CDR1 and CDR2 (germline): SNHLY, FYNNEI. CDR3 protein: CASSTRTASNQPQHF.

The CDR3 loop reads CATSRDLGETQYF. This sequence joins TRBV15 and TRBJ2-5. CDR3 length: 13 amino acids. Per germline, CDR1 LNHNV and CDR2 YYDKDF (reference sequence). Together with reference TRBV15 and TRBJ2-5, the CDR3 gives the full variable domain: DAMVIQNPRYQVTQFGKPVTLSCSQTLNHNVMYWYQQKSSQAPKLLFHYYDKDFNNEADTPDNFQSRRPNTSFCFLDIRSPGLGDTAMYLCATSRDLGETQYFGPGTRLLVL.

The chain has TRBV9 and TRBJ2-5; the TRBD1 assignment by TCRdb is unverifiable without DNA. In germline, CDR1 is SGDLS, CDR2 YYNGEE. This CDR3 spans 14 amino acids. Here the CDR3 reads CASSVDGGWKTQYF.

The chain uses TRBV20-1 and TRBJ2-7. The CDR3 consists of 14 residues. Per the germline V gene, CDR1 is DFQATT and CDR2 is SNEGSKA (reference sequence). The chain's CDR3 is CSAELSSNSYEQYF.

This chain's CDR3 is CASSLETGLNNEQFF. The chain combines TRBV5-1 with TRBJ2-1; as DNA is missing, the TRBD1 call by TCRdb cannot be tested. The germline V gene encodes CDR1 SGHRS and CDR2 YFSETQ. This CDR3 comprises 15 residues.

The V and J genes are TRBV7-8 and TRBJ2-3; absent DNA, TCRdb's TRBD2 call cannot be checked. The CDR3 consists of 17 residues. Germline V lookup: CDR1 SGHVS, CDR2 FQNEAQ. The CDR3 loop reads CASSLVSGRAFTDTQYF.

The chain employs TRBV20-1 and TRBJ2-1; TCRdb calls TRBD2, which cannot be checked without DNA. The germline V gene encodes CDR1 DFQATT and CDR2 SNEGSKA (reference sequence). The CDR3 contains 15 residues. CDR3 loop: CSADGLPSSYNEQFF.

The chain employs TRBV12-3 or TRBV12-4 and TRBJ2-7; TCRdb's D call of TRBD1 is untestable without DNA. This CDR3 is built from 14 residues. Here the CDR3 reads CASSSPDRAYEQYF.

The V gene is TRBV11-3, the J gene TRBJ2-1; checking the TCRdb D call of TRBD1 is not possible without DNA. The CDR3 totals 16 residues. The germline CDR1 and CDR2 sequences are SGHNT and YENEEA. The CDR3: CASSLRLAGTGNEQFF.

This chain connects TRBV29-1 to TRBJ2-5; absent DNA, TCRdb's TRBD1 call cannot be checked. This CDR3 comprises 16 residues. Germline V lookup: CDR1 SQVTM, CDR2 ANQGSEA. This chain's CDR3 is CSVEDPLQGVGETQYF.

This sequence joins TRBV3-1 and TRBJ2-3; TCRdb outputs TRBD2, but without DNA this stays unchecked. The CDR3 loop spans 17 amino acids. The V gene's germline CDR1 is LGHDT and CDR2 YNNKEL (reference sequence). The CDR3 is CASSQEVGLAGADTQYF.

The rearrangement links TRBV12-3 or TRBV12-4 to TRBJ1-5; TCRdb returns TRBD1, unconfirmable since there is no DNA. The CDR3 contains 14 residues. CDR3 sequence: CASSFSDRDQPQHF.

J is TRBJ1-2 and V is TRBV7-9. Germline V gene lookup returns CDR1 SEHNR and CDR2 FQNEAQ (reference sequence). The length of the CDR3 is 13 residues. The CDR3 is CASSLADGSGYTF. The entire variable domain, with the rest obtained from reference TRBV7-9 and TRBJ1-2, is as follows: DTGVSQNPRHKITKRGQNVTFRCDPISEHNRLYWYRQTLGQGPEFLTYFQNEAQLEKSRLLSDRFSAERPKGSFSTLEIQRTEQGDSAMYLCASSLADGSGYTFGSGTRLTVV.

The gene calls are TRBV13 and TRBJ2-3; the TCRdb call, TRBD1, lacks DNA for checking. The CDR3 runs 15 residues. From germline, CDR1 is PRHDT and CDR2 FYEKMQ (reference sequence). This CDR3 reads CASSLKSGGPDTQYF. The whole variable domain, remainder taken from reference TRBV13 and TRBJ2-3, is AAGVIQSPRHLIKEKRETATLKCYPIPRHDTVYWYQQGPGQDPQFLISFYEKMQSDKGSIPDRFSAQQFSDYHSELNMSSLELGDSALYFCASSLKSGGPDTQYFGPGTRLTVL.

This sequence joins TRBV20-1 and TRBJ1-1; TCRdb's D call of TRBD1 is untestable without DNA. In germline, CDR1 is DFQATT, CDR2 SNEGSKA (reference sequence). The CDR3 extends over 16 amino acids. Here the CDR3 reads CSARTPDGGESTEAFF.

V gene TRBV7-3 combines with J gene TRBJ2-7. The CDR3 sequence is 18 residues long. Germline V gene data show CDR1 as SGHTA and CDR2 as FQGTGA. This chain's CDR3 is CASSLASWETDRSYEQYF.

The chain recombines TRBV25-1 with TRBJ1-4; the TCRdb D gene call, TRBD1, has no DNA to confirm it. Germline V lookup: CDR1 MGHDK, CDR2 SYGVNS. The CDR3 has 15 residues. This CDR3 reads CASSGPDRGNEKLFF.

CDR3 sequence: CASSHPPEGAPSWSYNEQFF. This rearrangement joins TRBV4-1 to TRBJ2-1; TCRdb's D call, TRBD1, is unchecked because there is no DNA. The CDR3 spans 20 residues. Germline assignment: CDR1 MGHRA and CDR2 YSYEKL.

V usage is TRBV5-1 and J usage is TRBJ2-7; the TCRdb D gene call, TRBD2, has no DNA to confirm it. CDR1 and CDR2 (germline): SGHRS, YFSETQ. This CDR3 region has 16 residues. CDR3 region: CASSSGAGGSSYEQYF.

The chain is built from TRBV5-1 and TRBJ2-7; no DNA is available, so the TRBD1 call from TCRdb remains unchecked. Germline V CDR1 and CDR2: SGHRS, YFSETQ. CDR3 length: 15 residues. The CDR3 spells CASSLGSGGIYEQYF.

The J gene is TRBJ1-2, the V gene TRBV6-5; the D call from TCRdb, TRBD1, cannot be confirmed without DNA. This CDR3 contains 14 residues. CDR1 MNHEY and CDR2 SVGAGI come from the germline V gene. The CDR3 spells CASSFSGGSYGYTF.

The chain joins TRBV9 to TRBJ2-5. The CDR3 sequence is 15 residues long. Germline V gene sequence: CDR1 SGDLS, CDR2 YYNGEE. Here the CDR3 reads CASSVEAGPKGTQYF.

The rearrangement uses TRBV15 and TRBJ1-1; TCRdb picks TRBD1, but there is no DNA to check that call. The CDR3 is 13 residues long. Germline loops: CDR1 LNHNV, CDR2 YYDKDF (reference sequence). The CDR3 loop reads CATAPDRNTEAFF.

The genes are TRBV20-1 and TRBJ2-2; TCRdb designates TRBD2, a call that cannot be tested without DNA. The CDR3 loop spans 14 amino acids. CDR1 is DFQATT, CDR2 SNEGSKA, per germline (reference sequence). The CDR3 is CSARDPGLAGELFF.

V is TRBV27 and J is TRBJ2-5. The CDR3 sequence is 14 residues long. CDR1 and CDR2 from the germline V gene are MNHEY and SMNVEV (reference sequence). CDR3: CASSFSNFQETQYF.

The genes are TRBV27 and TRBJ1-1; as DNA is missing, the TRBD1 call by TCRdb cannot be tested. The CDR3 loop spans 13 amino acids. Germline CDR1 MNHEY, CDR2 SMNVEV (reference sequence). The CDR3 loop is CASSLRGYTEAFF.